These 3 T cell receptor beta chains were all obtained from the same sample, sequenced in a study of read filtering for tumor transcriptome and immune sequencing. From roughly 0.4 ug of RNA, a library with molecular barcoded alpha/delta and beta/gamma adaptors was made. TCRdb called the reads again in MiXCR, with one record for every CDR3 protein. The profile shows some 130,000 distinct CDR3 sequences, less than 15% of them singletons. The sample was a population of CD138-negative cells sorted from bone marrow. These receptors were obtained from a donor aged 40 or over with multiple myeloma.

The sample holds many counts of this clonotype. The rearrangement uses TRBV10-3 and TRBJ2-2; no definite D call. The CDR3 has 16 amino acids. V was trimmed by 6 bases and J by 5 bases, leaving 19 bases between them. Germline values: CDR1 ENHRY, CDR2 SYGVKD. The DNA of the CDR3 is TGTGCCATCAGCCCCCACTCCAGTTCAAGGACCGGGGAGCTGTTTTTT. The encoded protein is CAISPHSSSRTGELFF.

Details on this clonotype: This may be a read error, as it is one base from a much larger clone. The chain recombines TRBV29-1 with TRBJ1-1; D unclear. The CDR3 length is 13 residues. With 1 base removed from V and 7 bases from J, the gap between germline ends came to 13 bases. In germline, CDR1 is SQVTM, CDR2 ANQGSEA. CDR3 sequence: CSVEGGLSSEAFF. In nucleotides, the CDR3 is TGCAGCGTTGAAGGCGGACTATCTAGTGAAGCTTTCTTT.

Ten or more counts support this clonotype. The chain couples TRBV19 to TRBJ1-1; tentative D call: TRBD1 (5 bases). Germline loops: CDR1 LNHDA, CDR2 SQIVND (reference sequence). There are 16 residues in the CDR3. V was clipped by 4 bases and J by 0 bases, with 15 bases between them. CDR3 coding DNA: TGTGCCAGTAGTACCCTCTTCGGGGGATTGAACACTGAAGCTTTCTTT. It encodes CASSTLFGGLNTEAFF.